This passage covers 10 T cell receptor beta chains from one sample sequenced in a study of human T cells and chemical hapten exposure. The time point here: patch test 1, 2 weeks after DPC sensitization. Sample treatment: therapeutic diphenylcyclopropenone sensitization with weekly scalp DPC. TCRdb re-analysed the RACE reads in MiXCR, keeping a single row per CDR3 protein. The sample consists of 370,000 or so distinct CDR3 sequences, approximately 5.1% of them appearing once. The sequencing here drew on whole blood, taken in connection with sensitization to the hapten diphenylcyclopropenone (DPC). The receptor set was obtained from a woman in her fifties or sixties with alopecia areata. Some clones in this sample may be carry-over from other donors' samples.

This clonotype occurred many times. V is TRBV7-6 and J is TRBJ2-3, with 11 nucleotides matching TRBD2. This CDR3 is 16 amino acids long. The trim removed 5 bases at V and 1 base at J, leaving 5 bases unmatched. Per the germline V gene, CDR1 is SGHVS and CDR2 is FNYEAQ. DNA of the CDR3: TGTGCCAGCAGCGTATTGACTAGCGGGGGCACAGATACGCAGTATTTT. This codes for CASSVLTSGGTDTQYF.

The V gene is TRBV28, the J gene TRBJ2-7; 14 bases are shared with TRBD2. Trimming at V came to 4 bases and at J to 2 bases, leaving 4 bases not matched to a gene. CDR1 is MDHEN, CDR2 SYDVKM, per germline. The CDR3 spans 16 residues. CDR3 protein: CASSWGLAGVAYEQYF. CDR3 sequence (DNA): TGTGCCAGCAGTTGGGGACTAGCGGGAGTAGCCTACGAGCAGTACTTC.

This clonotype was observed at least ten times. CDR3 amino acids: CATSVNPGRGNDEQFF. CDR3 DNA: TGTGCCACCAGTGTTAACCCGGGACGAGGGAATGATGAGCAGTTCTTC. The rearrangement uses TRBV24-1 and TRBJ2-1; the D gene could be TRBD1 or TRBD2 (5 bases each). This CDR3 is 16 amino acids long. Germline assignment: CDR1 KGHDR and CDR2 SFDVKD. With 5 bases removed from V and 8 bases from J, the gap between germline ends came to 21 bases.

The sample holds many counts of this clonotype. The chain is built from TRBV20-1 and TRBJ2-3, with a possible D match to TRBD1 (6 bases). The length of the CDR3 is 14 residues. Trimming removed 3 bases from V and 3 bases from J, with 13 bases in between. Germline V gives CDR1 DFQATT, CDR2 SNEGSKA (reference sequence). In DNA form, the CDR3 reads TGCAGTGCTAGCGAAGGGGGTCGAACAGATACGCAGTATTTT. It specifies CSASEGGRTDTQYF.

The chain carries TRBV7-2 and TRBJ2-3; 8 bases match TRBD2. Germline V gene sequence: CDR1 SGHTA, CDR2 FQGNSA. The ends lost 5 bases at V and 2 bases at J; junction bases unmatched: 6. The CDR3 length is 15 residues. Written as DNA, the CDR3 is TGTGCCAGCAGCAAAATAGCGGGGCCCACAGATACGCAGTATTTT. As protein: CASSKIAGPTDTQYF.

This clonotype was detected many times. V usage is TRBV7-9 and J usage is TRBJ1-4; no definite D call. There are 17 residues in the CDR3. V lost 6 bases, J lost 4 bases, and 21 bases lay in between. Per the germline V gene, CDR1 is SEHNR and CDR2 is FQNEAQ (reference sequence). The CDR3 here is CASSHSSPGRNNEKLFF. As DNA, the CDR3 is TGTGCCAGCAGTCATAGCTCCCCCGGACGGAATAATGAAAAACTGTTTTTT.

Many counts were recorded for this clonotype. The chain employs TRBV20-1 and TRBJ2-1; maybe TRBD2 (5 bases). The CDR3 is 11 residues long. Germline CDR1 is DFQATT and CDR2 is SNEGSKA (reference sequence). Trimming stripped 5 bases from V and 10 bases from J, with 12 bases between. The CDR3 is CSAGLAREQFF. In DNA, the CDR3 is TGCAGTGCTGGGCTAGCAAGGGAGCAGTTCTTC.

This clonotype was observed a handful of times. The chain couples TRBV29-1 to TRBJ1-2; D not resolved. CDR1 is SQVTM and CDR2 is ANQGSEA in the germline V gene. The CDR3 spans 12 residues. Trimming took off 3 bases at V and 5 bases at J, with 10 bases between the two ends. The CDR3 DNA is TGCAGCGTTGACGGGGTCCATTATGGCTACACCTTC. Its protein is CSVDGVHYGYTF.

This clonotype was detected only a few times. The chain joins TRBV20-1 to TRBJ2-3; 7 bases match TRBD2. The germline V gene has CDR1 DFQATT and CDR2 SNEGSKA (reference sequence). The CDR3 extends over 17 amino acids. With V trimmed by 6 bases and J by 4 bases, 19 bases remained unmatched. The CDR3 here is CSAKRGAGKPGADTQYF. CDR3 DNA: TGCAGTGCCAAGAGAGGAGCGGGGAAACCTGGGGCAGATACGCAGTATTTT.

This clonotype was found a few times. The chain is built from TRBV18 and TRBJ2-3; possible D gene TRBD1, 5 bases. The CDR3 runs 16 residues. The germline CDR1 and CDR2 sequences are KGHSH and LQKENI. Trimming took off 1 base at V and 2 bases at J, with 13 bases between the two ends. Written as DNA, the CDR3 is TGTGCCAGCTCACCACAGGGGTCGCTCCCCACAGATACGCAGTATTTT. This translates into CASSPQGSLPTDTQYF.